A selection of T cell receptor beta chains follows, all from one sample in a study of blood T cell repertoires in COVID-19. Clones were read by immunoSEQ multiplex PCR, and TCRdb kept only the in-frame ones, dropping some. The table has some 95,000 clones, around 93% seen once; the top ten hold less than 2.5%. Sequences were obtained from peripheral blood. Every receptor here comes from a human donor with active COVID-19. The donor label of this sample is uncertain. CDR3s include the opening cysteine and the closing phenylalanine or tryptophan. The D gene is left open where the match is weak. Rows may omit the clone size; those that give it use once, few, many or a size class.

V gene,D gene,J gene,clone size,CDR3 DNA,CDR3 protein
TRBV7-2,TRBD2,TRBJ2-2,-,TGTGCCAGCAGCTCCGGGACTAGCCTGACCGGGGAGCTGTTTTTT,CASSSGTSLTGELFF
TRBV7-3,-,TRBJ2-1,-,TGTGCCAGCAGCTTCGACTCAAACAATGAGCAGTTCTTC,CASSFDSNNEQFF
TRBV7-2,TRBD2,TRBJ2-3,-,TGTGCCAGCAGCGCACTTTTTGCTAGCGGGGGTGCAGATACGCAGTATTTT,CASSALFASGGADTQYF
TRBV2,-,TRBJ1-1,-,TGTGCCAGCTTTCTAGGACTGAGCTCTGAAGCTTTCTTT,CASFLGLSSEAFF
TRBV3-1/TRBV3-2,TRBD1,TRBJ1-3,-,TGTGCCAGCAGCCCCCGGGACAGGGGCCTAAGCTCTGGAAACACCATATATTTT,CASSPRDRGLSSGNTIYF
TRBV6-5,TRBD1,TRBJ1-1,-,TGTGCCAGCAGATCGACAGGGTATGGGACTGAAGCTTTCTTT,CASRSTGYGTEAFF
TRBV28,-,TRBJ1-2,-,TGTGCCAGCAGTTCCCGACCCGGGAATTTCTATGGCTACACCTTC,CASSSRPGNFYGYTF
TRBV18,-,TRBJ1-1,-,TGTGCCAGCTCACCGAGGGGGATCGGCACTGAAGCTTTCTTT,CASSPRGIGTEAFF
TRBV3-1/TRBV3-2,TRBD1,TRBJ1-2,-,TGTGCCAGCAGCCAAGGGGGTGCCCGCCCCAGACAGGGGGCTAACTATGGCTACACCTTC,CASSQGGARPRQGANYGYTF
TRBV25-1,-,TRBJ2-5,once,TGTGCCAGCAGTGAATCCTCCTCAGCAACAGGGTTCCAAGAGACCCAGTACTTC,CASSESSSATGFQETQYF
TRBV6-5,TRBD1,TRBJ2-7,-,TGTGCCAGCAGTTACGGACAGGCGACCTACGAGCAGTACTTC,CASSYGQATYEQYF
TRBV15,TRBD1,TRBJ2-7,-,TGTGCCACCAGTACCCGGGACAGGGGCACCTACGAGCAGTACTTC,CATSTRDRGTYEQYF
TRBV19,TRBD1,TRBJ2-2,-,TGTGCCAGTAGACCATGGGACAGGAACACCGGGGAGCTGTTTTTT,CASRPWDRNTGELFF
TRBV28,TRBD1,TRBJ1-2,-,TGTGCCAGCAGTCTGACTGACAGGGTGAGGGGCTACACCTTC,CASSLTDRVRGYTF
TRBV19,-,TRBJ1-1,-,TGTGCCAGTAGTTCCCCCAGGTTGAACACTGAAGCTTTCTTT,CASSSPRLNTEAFF
TRBV9,TRBD1,TRBJ2-7,-,TGTGCCAGCAGCGTTAGTTTACAGGGGGCCTACGAGCAGTACTTC,CASSVSLQGAYEQYF
TRBV6-2/TRBV6-3,-,TRBJ2-7,-,TGTGCCAGCAGTTACTCGACGTGGATAGCGGATGCCTACGAGCAGTACTTC,CASSYSTWIADAYEQYF
TRBV4-3,TRBD2,TRBJ2-7,-,TGCGCCAGCAGCCAAGAAGTTCTAGCGGCCTACGAGCAGTACTTC,CASSQEVLAAYEQYF
TRBV12-5,-,TRBJ1-2,-,TGTGCTAGTGGTTTATCTCCGCCTGGCAAAGCGGGCGATGGCTACACCTTC,CASGLSPPGKAGDGYTF
TRBV29-1,TRBD1,TRBJ1-2,-,TGCAGCGTTGAATCAGGGGGGAAAAGTTATGGCTACACCTTC,CSVESGGKSYGYTF
TRBV6-5,TRBD1,TRBJ1-2,-,TGTGCCAGCACCAAAATGCCGGGACAGAACTATGGCTACACCTTC,CASTKMPGQNYGYTF
TRBV6-5,TRBD1,TRBJ1-4,once,TGTGCCAGCATCTCCGGGACAGCAACTAATGAAAAACTGTTTTTT,CASISGTATNEKLFF
TRBV2,-,TRBJ1-5,few,TGTGCCAGCAGTGACAGGTTCAGCTATCAGCCCCAGCATTTT,CASSDRFSYQPQHF
TRBV19,-,TRBJ1-2,once,TGTGCCAGTACCTCGACGGGCTATGGCTACACCTTC,CASTSTGYGYTF
TRBV24-1,-,TRBJ1-5,once,TGTGCCACCAGTGAGTCGAGCCGCAATCAGCCCCAGCATTTT,CATSESSRNQPQHF
TRBV16,TRBD2,TRBJ2-1,-,TGTGCCAGCAGCCCCCAGGGGAGCGGGGGATACAATGAGCAGTTCTTC,CASSPQGSGGYNEQFF
TRBV27,-,TRBJ2-2,once,TGTGCCAGCAGTTGGACTAACACCGGGGAGCTGTTTTTT,CASSWTNTGELFF
TRBV5-1,-,TRBJ2-3,-,TGCGCCAGCAGCTCGGGGGACGGCACAGATACGCAGTATTTT,CASSSGDGTDTQYF
TRBV5-1,-,TRBJ1-4,-,TGCGCCAGCAGCCCGGCGGGAGGGTATGAAAAACTGTTTTTT,CASSPAGGYEKLFF
TRBV10-1,TRBD1,TRBJ2-1,-,TGCGCCAGCAGTGCGGCGGACAGGGGGCTGGTCCAGGATGAGCAGTTCTTC,CASSAADRGLVQDEQFF
TRBV7-2,-,TRBJ2-7,once,TGTGCCAGCAGCCTCCGGGACATAATCTACGAGCAGTACTTC,CASSLRDIIYEQYF
TRBV28,TRBD2,TRBJ2-2,-,TGTGCCAGCAGCCTTCCGGGCGGGGGGGCATCCGGGGAGCTGTTTTTT,CASSLPGGGASGELFF
TRBV6-5,TRBD1,TRBJ2-7,-,TGTGCCAGCCGGGACAGGGTCCACGAGCAGTACTTC,CASRDRVHEQYF
TRBV29-1,-,TRBJ2-1,-,TGCAGCGGACACAGGGACAATGAGCAGTTCTTC,CSGHRDNEQFF
TRBV5-4,-,TRBJ1-4,-,TGTGCCAGCAGTGGGGACAATCTTGAAAAACTGTTTTTT,CASSGDNLEKLFF
TRBV24-1,-,TRBJ2-7,few,TGTGCCACCAGTGATCAGGGGTACGAGCAGTACTTC,CATSDQGYEQYF
TRBV4-2,-,TRBJ1-2,-,TGTGCCAGCAGCCAAGAAAGGGGCGGCATCTATGGCTACACCTTC,CASSQERGGIYGYTF
TRBV19,-,TRBJ1-5,-,TGTGCCAGTAGTATTGGCGGTGGGAGCCAGCCCCAGCATTTT,CASSIGGGSQPQHF
TRBV7-9,-,TRBJ2-1,-,TGTGCCAGCAGCTTACGGCGGGCTAGCGAAAGGGCCAATGAGCAGTTCTTC,CASSLRRASERANEQFF
TRBV2,-,TRBJ1-2,-,TGTGCCAGCAGATCACCAGATTCAAAGGAGGCAAACTATGGCTACACCTTC,CASRSPDSKEANYGYTF
TRBV5-1,TRBD1,TRBJ1-1,-,TGCGCCAGCAGCTTGGAGGACAGGGGAAACACTGAAGCTTTCTTT,CASSLEDRGNTEAFF
TRBV4-3,TRBD2,TRBJ2-3,once,TGCGCCAGCAGCCAAGAGGAGCGGGGGGCCGGAGATACGCAGTATTTT,CASSQEERGAGDTQYF
TRBV5-1,-,TRBJ1-5,-,TGCGCCAGCAGCCTGGGAGCCGATCAGCCCCAGCATTTT,CASSLGADQPQHF
TRBV6-6,-,TRBJ1-4,-,TGTGCCAGCAGATCCCGGACTGTTTATGAAAAACTGTTTTTT,CASRSRTVYEKLFF
TRBV12-3/TRBV12-4,-,TRBJ1-3,-,TGTGCCAGCAGCCACGAGCGGTACACCATATATTTT,CASSHERYTIYF
TRBV7-6,-,TRBJ2-1,-,TGTGCCAGCAGCTTACGGGCAGGAGGGGTGACCTGGACCTACAATGAGCAGTTCTTC,CASSLRAGGVTWTYNEQFF
TRBV24-1,-,TRBJ2-1,-,TGTGCCACCAGTGAGGAGGGTAATCGGTGGAACAATGAGCAGTTCTTC,CATSEEGNRWNNEQFF
TRBV4-1,-,TRBJ1-2,-,TGCGCCAGCAGCCAGAGGGGGAGCTATGGCTACACCTTC,CASSQRGSYGYTF
TRBV6-2/TRBV6-3,-,TRBJ2-2,once,TGTGCCAGCAGTTACCTAACTACCGGGGAGCTGTTTTTT,CASSYLTTGELFF
TRBV19,TRBD1,TRBJ2-1,-,TGTGCCAGTAGTTATTGGACAGGGGATATGGATGAGCAGTTCTTC,CASSYWTGDMDEQFF
TRBV29-1,TRBD1,TRBJ2-7,-,TGCAGCGTCGCCCCGGGACAGGAGGAAGACGAGCAGTACTTC,CSVAPGQEEDEQYF
TRBV6-5,-,TRBJ2-3,-,TGTGCCAGTGGGCCCTTTCGGGATACGCAGTATTTT,CASGPFRDTQYF
TRBV6-4,TRBD2,TRBJ2-3,-,TGTGCCAGCAGTGAGGGAGCCGGGGGGACCCCAGATACGCAGTATTTT,CASSEGAGGTPDTQYF
TRBV3-1/TRBV3-2,-,TRBJ2-1,-,TGTGCCAGCAGCCAAGATCCGGGTAGTGAGCAGTTCTTC,CASSQDPGSEQFF